The entry below gives a single TCR beta chain sequence along with its context. With random hexamers, reverse transcription was performed on roughly 0.5 to 1 ug of RNA. TCR beta CDR3 was amplified by immunoSEQ multiplex PCR. This amplification extended across 54 Vbeta and 13 Jbeta segments. TCRdb passed the immunoSEQ multiplex PCR reads through MiXCR, listing each CDR3 protein once. The table includes a few hundred thousand distinct CDR3 sequences, over 90% detected once. The sample is drawn from a study of CD8 T cells in Susac syndrome. Trimming took 0 bases from V and 6 from J; bases not matched to a gene: 5. The CDR3 runs to 15 residues. Germline V gene lookup returns CDR1 SEHNR and CDR2 FQNEAQ (reference sequence).

The receptor comes from a human donor with multiple sclerosis. The genes are TRBV7-9 and TRBJ1-2; 9 nucleotides match TRBD1. Source material: CD4+ T cells from PBMCs. CDR3 in DNA: TGTGCCAGCAGCTTAGCCGGGACAGGGAGCGATGGCTACACCTTC. Translating it yields CASSLAGTGSDGYTF.